A selection of T cell receptor beta chains follows, all from one sample in a study of beta chain features in type 1 diabetes. Sequencing used immunoSEQ multiplex PCR; TCRdb keeps in-frame clones, though not all of them. Altogether about 140,000 clones are present, 10% being singletons, with the ten largest covering approximately 1.3%. The material sequenced was naive CD4+ T cells from blood. These receptors were collected from a man between 18 and 29 years old in good health. The CDR3 runs from the conserved cysteine through the conserved F or W. A D gene is named only where the DNA matches it firmly. Only some rows state a clone size, as once, few, many or a class for expanded clones.

D: TRBD2
J: TRBJ2-5
size: NA
V: TRBV11-2
DNA: TGTGCCAGCAGCTTTGGGCTAGCGGGGGGCCAAGAGACCCAGTACTTC
CDR3: CASSFGLAGGQETQYF

D: NA
J: TRBJ2-1
size: few
V: TRBV7-9
DNA: TGTGCCAGCAGCCCACTTTTGAGGGGGGGCTCCTACAATGAGCAGTTCTTC
CDR3: CASSPLLRGGSYNEQFF

D: NA
J: TRBJ2-5
size: many
V: TRBV18
DNA: TGTGCCAGCTCACCACTCCGGTCCGCAGAGACCCAGTACTTC
CDR3: CASSPLRSAETQYF

D: NA
J: TRBJ1-1
size: many
V: TRBV4-1
DNA: TGCGCCAGCAGCCAAACCAAGGGCAGCAGGGACACTGAAGCTTTCTTT
CDR3: CASSQTKGSRDTEAFF

D: NA
J: TRBJ1-1
size: NA
V: TRBV27
DNA: TGTGCCAGCAATGAGCGAGGAACCACTGAAGCTTTCTTT
CDR3: CASNERGTTEAFF

D: TRBD1
J: TRBJ2-5
size: few
V: TRBV4-1
DNA: TGCGCCAGCAGACTCGGGACAGGGGGTGAAGAGACCCAGTACTTC
CDR3: CASRLGTGGEETQYF

D: NA
J: TRBJ2-5
size: many
V: TRBV4-1
DNA: TGCGCCAGCAGCCTACAAGAGACCCAGTACTTC
CDR3: CASSLQETQYF

D: TRBD1
J: TRBJ2-7
size: NA
V: TRBV4-3
DNA: TGCGCCAGCAGCCACGAAACGCCCCGCCAGACAGGGCGTCTCGAGCAGTACTTC
CDR3: CASSHETPRQTGRLEQYF

D: TRBD1
J: TRBJ2-5
size: few
V: TRBV19
DNA: TGTGCCAGTAGTATATGGAGGACAGGGCGTACAGAGACCCAGTACTTC
CDR3: CASSIWRTGRTETQYF

D: NA
J: TRBJ1-4
size: NA
V: TRBV7-9
DNA: TGTGCCAGCACAAAGGGGCCGACTAATGAAAAACTGTTTTTT
CDR3: CASTKGPTNEKLFF

D: TRBD1
J: TRBJ2-3
size: NA
V: TRBV5-1
DNA: TGCGCCAGCAGCTCAACCGGGACAGGGGGCAATACGCAGTATTTT
CDR3: CASSSTGTGGNTQYF

D: TRBD1
J: TRBJ2-7
size: NA
V: TRBV6-5
DNA: TGTGCCAGCAGTCCCGGGACAGGGAGGTACGAGCAGTACTTC
CDR3: CASSPGTGRYEQYF

D: NA
J: TRBJ2-3
size: once
V: TRBV23-1
DNA: TGCGCCAGCAGTCATAGCCGGGACTGGACCCTCTATTTT
CDR3: CASSHSRDWTLYF

D: TRBD1
J: TRBJ2-5
size: NA
V: TRBV5-1
DNA: TGCGCCAGCAGCTCGGTACAGGGGCCACAAGAGACCCAGTACTTC
CDR3: CASSSVQGPQETQYF

D: TRBD1
J: TRBJ2-7
size: many
V: TRBV7-9
DNA: TGTGCCAGCAGTTTCGGACAGGGCGGGGACGAGCAGTACTTC
CDR3: CASSFGQGGDEQYF

D: NA
J: TRBJ2-1
size: NA
V: TRBV19
DNA: TGTGCCAGTGCTTACCTAGGGACACCTTCCCTTTACAATGAGCAGTTCTTC
CDR3: CASAYLGTPSLYNEQFF

D: TRBD1
J: TRBJ1-4
size: few
V: TRBV7-9
DNA: TGTGCCAGCAGCCCGGACAGGGTAAAACTGTTTTTT
CDR3: CASSPDRVKLFF

D: TRBD2
J: TRBJ2-5
size: many
V: TRBV23-1
DNA: TGCGCCAGCAGTCAAGGAAGCGGGGGTCGGCAAGAGACCCAGTACTTC
CDR3: CASSQGSGGRQETQYF

D: NA
J: TRBJ1-3
size: NA
V: TRBV18
DNA: TGTGCCAGCTCACCTGACCAGGGGACCTCTGGAAACACCATATATTTT
CDR3: CASSPDQGTSGNTIYF

D: NA
J: TRBJ2-1
size: NA
V: TRBV7-9
DNA: TGTGCCAGCAGCCTCCAGGGAAACTTCTACAATGAGCAGTTCTTC
CDR3: CASSLQGNFYNEQFF

D: TRBD2
J: TRBJ2-7
size: NA
V: TRBV11-2
DNA: TGTGCCAGCAGTTGGACTAGCGGGGGGGTCTACGAGCAGTACTTC
CDR3: CASSWTSGGVYEQYF

D: NA
J: TRBJ2-5
size: few
V: TRBV7-2
DNA: TGTGCCAGCAGCTTCGGGGAGACCCAGTACTTC
CDR3: CASSFGETQYF

D: NA
J: TRBJ2-3
size: many
V: TRBV10-3
DNA: TGTGCCATCCATATCCAGCGTCCGCCAGATACGCAGTATTTT
CDR3: CAIHIQRPPDTQYF

D: TRBD2
J: TRBJ2-7
size: NA
V: TRBV5-6
DNA: TGTGCCAGCAGCACGGGGGGACTCTACGAGCAGTACTTC
CDR3: CASSTGGLYEQYF

D: NA
J: TRBJ2-7
size: few
V: TRBV6-5
DNA: TGTGCCAGCACCTCATCGGGTTCCTCCTACGAGCAGTACTTC
CDR3: CASTSSGSSYEQYF

D: NA
J: TRBJ2-3
size: many
V: TRBV28
DNA: TGTGCCAGCAGTCCCTCAGATACGCAGTATTTT
CDR3: CASSPSDTQYF

D: NA
J: TRBJ1-2
size: many
V: TRBV30
DNA: TGTGCCTGGACTGCGGGTTCCGCTAACTATGGCTACACCTTC
CDR3: CAWTAGSANYGYTF

D: TRBD2
J: TRBJ2-1
size: NA
V: TRBV18
DNA: TGTGCCAGCTCAGCGACTAGCGGGGTCGATGAGCAGTTCTTC
CDR3: CASSATSGVDEQFF

D: TRBD1
J: TRBJ1-4
size: NA
V: TRBV2
DNA: TGTGCCAGCAGCCAACCGGGACAGGGGGGAGAAAAACTGTTTTTT
CDR3: CASSQPGQGGEKLFF

D: TRBD2
J: TRBJ2-5
size: NA
V: TRBV7-9
DNA: TGTGCCGGCGGGGGAGGGAACCGTGAGACCCAGTACTTC
CDR3: CAGGGGNRETQYF

D: NA
J: TRBJ2-7
size: NA
V: TRBV7-3
DNA: TGTGCCAGCAGCCTACTCGGGACATCCGGCGGGTCCGAGCAGTACTTC
CDR3: CASSLLGTSGGSEQYF

D: TRBD2
J: TRBJ2-5
size: NA
V: TRBV29-1
DNA: TGCAGCCAGGGCGGGGGGCCCCAAGAGACCCAGTACTTC
CDR3: CSQGGGPQETQYF

D: NA
J: TRBJ2-4
size: many
V: TRBV5-1
DNA: TGCGCCAGCAGCTTCCCAGGGGATGACATTCAGTACTTC
CDR3: CASSFPGDDIQYF

D: NA
J: TRBJ2-1
size: many
V: TRBV18
DNA: TGTGCCAGCTCACCGGACAGCAATGAGCAGTTCTTC
CDR3: CASSPDSNEQFF

D: NA
J: TRBJ2-7
size: few
V: TRBV11-2
DNA: TGTGCCAGCAGCCAGGGGCAGGGGTCCTCCTACGAGCAGTACTTC
CDR3: CASSQGQGSSYEQYF

D: NA
J: TRBJ1-2
size: NA
V: TRBV30
DNA: TGTGCCTGGAGTGTAGGAGGGGTTAACTATGGCTACACCTTC
CDR3: CAWSVGGVNYGYTF

D: TRBD1
J: TRBJ1-5
size: few
V: TRBV28
DNA: TGTGCCAGCACTTCGGACAGGGGGCGTCAGCCCCAGCATTTT
CDR3: CASTSDRGRQPQHF

D: TRBD1
J: TRBJ2-5
size: NA
V: TRBV27
DNA: TGTGCCAGCAGTCCGGGACAGGTGGGGCGAGAGACCCAGTACTTC
CDR3: CASSPGQVGRETQYF

D: NA
J: TRBJ1-2
size: few
V: TRBV7-8
DNA: TGTGCCAGCAGCCCGCAGGGTGTTGGTGGCTACACCTTC
CDR3: CASSPQGVGGYTF

D: NA
J: TRBJ1-4
size: NA
V: TRBV28
DNA: TGTGCCAGCAACCGGCCTCAGGGTGGTGAAAAACTGTTTTTT
CDR3: CASNRPQGGEKLFF

D: NA
J: TRBJ2-3
size: few
V: TRBV30
DNA: TGTGCCTGGAGTAAAGCGGCAGGATTAACAGATACGCAGTATTTT
CDR3: CAWSKAAGLTDTQYF

D: NA
J: TRBJ2-1
size: few
V: TRBV21-1
DNA: TGTGCCAGCAGCAAACCCCGAGGAGCTACTAGCAATGAGCAGTTCTTC
CDR3: CASSKPRGATSNEQFF

D: TRBD1
J: TRBJ2-4
size: few
V: TRBV19
DNA: TGTGCCAGTGGGGACAGGAAAAACATTCAGTACTTC
CDR3: CASGDRKNIQYF

D: NA
J: TRBJ1-2
size: NA
V: TRBV28
DNA: TGTGCCAGCAGTTCACTCCCTCTCAACTATGGCTACACCTTC
CDR3: CASSSLPLNYGYTF

D: TRBD2
J: TRBJ2-3
size: NA
V: TRBV28
DNA: TGTGCCAGCAGTGGCTGGGGAGCGGGGGACACAGATACGCAGTATTTT
CDR3: CASSGWGAGDTDTQYF